This TCR beta chain was captured in a study of T cells after somatic rescue of genetic block. The ends were cut back, 3 bases at V and 4 bases at J, with 16 bases in the middle. Germline CDR1 reads LNHDA; CDR2 reads SQIVND (reference sequence). CDR3 length: 16 residues. The data were produced by immunoSEQ multiplex PCR, yet TCRdb's version contains in-frame clones alone and is incomplete. The table shows about 110,000 clones, with 75% to 95% occurring only once. This chain connects TRBV19 to TRBJ1-3; D perhaps matches TRBD1 (5 bases). The sequencing input was peripheral blood mononuclear cells (PBMCs). This TCR was recovered from a woman aged 18-30 years. The CDR3 spells CASSILSGQPGNTIYF. The CDR3 DNA sequence: TGTGCCAGTAGTATCCTTTCCGGACAACCAGGAAACACCATATATTTT.